These 28 T cell receptor beta chains came from one sample sequenced in a study of human T cells and chemical hapten exposure (dated by TCRdb to 2020 to 2023). Library preparation was by RACE. This sample was sequenced with a NextSeq 500. TCRdb reworked the public reads: Q25 trimming with fastp, MiXCR clone assembly, productive beta chains retained. Duplicate CDR3 protein sequences are folded into a single record with the most common DNA and genes. In all, the sample holds 75,000 to 90,000 distinct CDR3 sequences, and under 14% of those were seen once. The ten largest clones take up approximately 3.7% of the sample. What this sample's time point label stands for: patch test 3, about 24 weeks after DPC sensitization. The treatment or condition label corresponds to: therapeutic diphenylcyclopropenone sensitization with weekly scalp DPC. The sample here was whole blood, taken in connection with sensitization to the hapten diphenylcyclopropenone (DPC). Receptors originate from a woman aged 50 to 60 with alopecia areata. Some clones in this sample may be carry-over from other donors' samples.

This clonotype was seen at least ten times. This sequence joins TRBV20-1 and TRBJ2-4, with 8 positions matching TRBD2. CDR1 and CDR2 from the germline V gene are DFQATT and SNEGSKA (reference sequence). Losses at the gene ends were 5 bases for V and 4 bases for J; bases not matched to a gene: 4. The CDR3 has 13 residues. The CDR3 region is CSAPTSGKNIQYF. CDR3 DNA: TGCAGTGCTCCTACTAGCGGAAAAAACATTCAGTACTTC.

This clonotype was counted only a few times. The chain couples TRBV19 to TRBJ1-2; 12 nucleotides align to TRBD1. V trimming: 4 bases; J trimming: 2 bases; junction bases outside the gene matches: 5. This CDR3 region has 16 residues. CDR1 LNHDA and CDR2 SQIVND come from the germline V gene (reference sequence). The CDR3 bases are TGTGCCAGTAGTACGGGACAGGGGGCGCGAAACTATGGCTACACCTTC. Translating gives CASSTGQGARNYGYTF.

This clonotype showed up just a few times. The chain joins TRBV10-3 to TRBJ2-3, with a possible D match to TRBD1 (6 bases). Deletions cut 6 bases from V and 4 bases from J, with 17 bases between. CDR3 length equals 15 residues. Germline CDR1 ENHRY, CDR2 SYGVKD. In DNA, the CDR3 is TGTGCCATCAGGGGGGCAGGGGTACGGGCAGATACGCAGTATTTT. It translates to CAIRGAGVRADTQYF.

This clonotype was seen many times. The chain uses TRBV10-3 and TRBJ2-7, with a weak D call TRBD1 (6 bases). The germline gives CDR1 ENHRY, CDR2 SYGVKD. V was pared by 0 bases and J by 2 bases, with 11 bases between. This CDR3 is built from 15 residues. The CDR3 region is CAISESRDTAYEQYF. The CDR3 DNA follows: TGTGCCATCAGTGAGTCCCGGGACACAGCCTACGAGCAGTACTTC.

There are many counts of this clonotype. In nucleotides, the CDR3 is TGTGCCACCAGCAGAGATGGGCTTCAGGATACGCAGTATTTT. Translated, it gives CATSRDGLQDTQYF. The V call is TRBV15, the J call TRBJ2-3, with unresolved D. V lost 0 bases, J lost 6 bases, and 10 bases lay in between. This CDR3 is built from 14 residues. Germline lookup yields CDR1 LNHNV and CDR2 YYDKDF (reference sequence).

This clonotype showed up just a few times. CDR3 loop: CASRRWSSGAAKNIQYF. The CDR3 coding sequence is TGTGCCAGTAGGCGCTGGTCGTCAGGGGCGGCCAAAAACATTCAGTACTTC. The rearrangement uses TRBV19 and TRBJ2-4, with a weak D call TRBD1 (6 bases). Trimming pared 6 bases from V and 1 base from J, leaving 19 bases between. The germline gives CDR1 LNHDA, CDR2 SQIVND (reference sequence). This CDR3 region has 17 residues.

The chain couples TRBV7-3 to TRBJ2-1; no clear D. In germline, CDR1 is SGHTA, CDR2 FQGTGA. This CDR3 is 12 amino acids long. V lost 2 bases and J 5 bases, leaving 4 bases between the germline ends. CDR3 sequence (DNA): TGTGCCAGCAGCTTATCCAACAATGAGCAGTTCTTC. It is translated as CASSLSNNEQFF.

This clonotype was counted a few times. The chain links TRBV20-1 to TRBJ2-6; D is uncertain. CDR1 and CDR2 (germline): DFQATT, SNEGSKA (reference sequence). Trimming pared 6 bases from V and 0 bases from J, leaving 6 bases between. This CDR3 comprises 13 residues. The CDR3 DNA reads as TGCAGTGCCCCAGCCTCTGGGGCCAACGTCCTGACTTTC. It is translated as CSAPASGANVLTF.

The chain uses TRBV11-2 and TRBJ2-7, with D tentatively TRBD1 (5 bases). Trimming removed 4 bases from V and 2 bases from J, with 9 bases in between. There are 13 residues in the CDR3. Germline CDR1 SGHAT, CDR2 FQNNGV. CDR3 residues: CASSSDSAYEQYF. CDR3 DNA: TGTGCCAGCAGCTCAGACAGTGCCTACGAGCAGTACTTC.

The V and J genes are TRBV7-9 and TRBJ2-3, with D perhaps TRBD2 (7 bases). V was clipped by 4 bases and J by 4 bases, with 15 bases between them. The CDR3 covers 15 residues. CDR1 and CDR2 (germline): SEHNR, FQNEAQ (reference sequence). The CDR3 nucleotides read TGTGCCAGCAGCTCCCCTGGGAGGGGGTCAGATACGCAGTATTTT. This codes for CASSSPGRGSDTQYF. The full variable domain, with the rest looked up from reference TRBV7-9 and TRBJ2-3, is DTGVSQNPRHKITKRGQNVTFRCDPISEHNRLYWYRQTLGQGPEFLTYFQNEAQLEKSRLLSDRFSAERPKGSFSTLEIQRTEQGDSAMYLCASSSPGRGSDTQYFGPGTRLTVL.

This clonotype showed up many times. Mismatch with germline at one junction end may stem from a read error. The chain combines TRBV7-7 with TRBJ2-7; 9 bases line up with TRBD1. This CDR3 comprises 15 residues. Germline V gives CDR1 SSHAT, CDR2 FNYEAQ (reference sequence). For the CDR3, the DNA is TGTGCTAGCAGCTTAGGGACAGGGAATTCCTACGAGCAGTACTTC. This encodes CASSLGTGNSYEQYF.

This clonotype has a count of ten or more. This chain connects TRBV7-2 to TRBJ1-5; TRBD1 matches 7 bases. V lost 1 base, J lost 7 bases, and 4 bases stayed unmatched. Germline CDR1 reads SGHTA; CDR2 reads FQGNSA. The CDR3 is made up of 14 amino acids. The CDR3 DNA sequence: TGTGCCAGCAGCTTAGACAGGGGAGGCCAGCCCCAGCATTTT. This codes for CASSLDRGGQPQHF.

Points on this clonotype: A read error may explain this, as a much larger clone is one base away. The CDR3 loop is CANSPGTGGLPQHF. CDR3 nucleotide sequence: TGTGCCAACAGCCCCGGGACAGGGGGTTTGCCCCAGCATTTT. The chain uses TRBV7-9 and TRBJ1-5; 11 bases agree with TRBD1. Germline V CDR1 and CDR2: SEHNR, FQNEAQ (reference sequence). This CDR3 is built from 14 residues.

This clonotype was recorded many times. The chain employs TRBV29-1 and TRBJ2-1; no firm D call. Germline values: CDR1 SQVTM, CDR2 ANQGSEA. The CDR3 is 11 amino acids. V was shortened by 2 bases and J by 4 bases, with 3 bases between the two germline ends. The chain's CDR3 is CSVEKYNEQFF. The CDR3 region has the DNA TGCAGCGTTGAAAAATACAATGAGCAGTTCTTC.

This chain connects TRBV5-6 to TRBJ2-2; unclear D gene. The CDR3 is made up of 14 amino acids. Trimming took off 1 base at V and 2 bases at J, with 6 bases between the two ends. Per germline, CDR1 SGHDT and CDR2 YYEEEE. CDR3 amino acids: CASSLPRNTGELFF. The CDR3 bases are TGTGCCAGCAGCTTGCCCCGAAACACCGGGGAGCTGTTTTTT.

The gene calls are TRBV12-3 or TRBV12-4 and TRBJ1-6, with D hard to call. V shed 3 bases and J shed 2 bases, with 5 bases lying between them. The CDR3 length is 14 residues. DNA of the CDR3: TGTGCCAGCAGTTTTGTGGCCTATAATTCACCCCTCCACTTT. This sequence encodes CASSFVAYNSPLHF.

Ten or more counts support this clonotype. The chain links TRBV5-1 to TRBJ1-2; the D is unclear. Trimming cost V 4 bases and J 5 bases, with 15 bases left between them. CDR1 and CDR2 (germline): SGHRS, YFSETQ. The CDR3 is 14 amino acids. The CDR3 DNA reads TGCGCCAGCAGCCGGGAGGGAATGGGGTATGGCTACACCTTC. Protein product: CASSREGMGYGYTF.

The chain recombines TRBV2 with TRBJ2-7; tentatively, D is TRBD2 (7 bases). The germline V and J ends were trimmed by 7 bases and 2 bases, with 21 bases remaining between them. CDR3 length: 16 residues. Germline V lookup: CDR1 SNHLY, CDR2 FYNNEI. CDR3 bases: TGTGCCAGCACCCCGGGAGGAGGGACATCCACCTACGAGCAGTACTTC. This gives the protein CASTPGGGTSTYEQYF.

The chain carries TRBV7-9 and TRBJ2-2, with D tentatively TRBD2 (5 bases). CDR1 is SEHNR, CDR2 FQNEAQ, per germline (reference sequence). Trimming left V 2 bases short and J 0 bases short, with 13 bases between. The CDR3 spans 17 residues. The CDR3 spells CASSLRAGAANTGELFF. The CDR3 DNA sequence: TGTGCCAGCAGCTTAAGGGCAGGAGCGGCGAACACCGGGGAGCTGTTTTTT.

This clonotype was counted at least ten times. The chain links TRBV6-1 to TRBJ1-5; the D is unclear. V was cut by 2 bases and J by 6 bases, with 8 bases left in between. Germline CDR1 reads MNHNS; CDR2 reads SASEGT. The CDR3 spans 13 residues. The CDR3 region has the DNA TGTGCCAGCAGTGAACTTAGTGGTCAGCCCCAGCATTTT. Translating gives CASSELSGQPQHF.

This clonotype came up many times. This chain joins TRBV7-2 and TRBJ2-6; D is perhaps TRBD2 (5 bases). This CDR3 region has 15 residues. Trimming stripped 1 base from V and 3 bases from J, with 7 bases between. Germline CDR1 reads SGHTA; CDR2 reads FQGNSA. In DNA, the CDR3 is TGTGCCAGCAGCTTAGGAGCGGTTGGGGCCAACGTCCTGACTTTC. It yields the protein CASSLGAVGANVLTF.

There are many counts of this clonotype. This rearrangement joins TRBV20-1 to TRBJ2-1, with D hard to call. Germline CDR1 and CDR2: DFQATT and SNEGSKA (reference sequence). Trimming left V 0 bases short and J 0 bases short, with 12 bases between. This CDR3 contains 16 residues. The chain's CDR3 is CSARDLGSNSYNEQFF. The CDR3 DNA reads as TGCAGTGCTAGAGATCTAGGCTCTAACTCCTACAATGAGCAGTTCTTC.

At least ten counts were recorded for this clonotype. This chain joins TRBV18 and TRBJ2-7; 8 nucleotides agree with TRBD2. The CDR3 loop spans 15 amino acids. J gave up 1 base and V 6 bases, and 8 bases lay outside the gene matches. Germline CDR1 KGHSH, CDR2 LQKENI. CDR3 sequence (DNA): TGTGCCAGCTCTCCAACTAGCGGACTTTCCTACGAGCAGTACTTC. This translates into CASSPTSGLSYEQYF.

This clonotype was detected only a few times. The chain employs TRBV7-6 and TRBJ2-2; TRBD2 aligns across 10 bases. Germline V gene lookup returns CDR1 SGHVS and CDR2 FNYEAQ. This CDR3 contains 16 residues. V lost 2 bases to trimming and J lost 6 bases; unmatched junction nucleotides: 6. In DNA form, the CDR3 reads TGTGCCAGCAGCTTACGGGTAGCGGGAGGAGCCGGGGAGCTGTTTTTT. Protein product: CASSLRVAGGAGELFF.

The sample holds many counts of this clonotype. V gene TRBV21-1 combines with J gene TRBJ2-7. TRBV21-1 is flagged as a pseudogene. This CDR3 comprises 13 residues. The CDR3 bases are TGTGCCAGCAGCAAAGAAGCGAGCCACGAGCAGTACTTC. Protein: CASSKEASHEQYF.

This clonotype was picked up many times. The CDR3 loop reads CSVEDWQENEQFF. In DNA, the CDR3 is TGCAGCGTTGAAGATTGGCAGGAGAATGAGCAGTTCTTC. This chain uses TRBV29-1 with TRBJ2-1; D is ambiguous. Trimming removed 0 bases from V and 7 bases from J, with 10 bases in between. The CDR3 sequence is 13 residues long. The germline V gene has CDR1 SQVTM and CDR2 ANQGSEA.

The CDR3 is CASSEEVTGYEQYF. DNA for the CDR3: TGTGCCAGCAGTGAAGAAGTTACGGGCTACGAGCAGTACTTC. The chain uses TRBV2 and TRBJ2-7, with D unclear. The CDR3 runs 14 residues. V lost 1 base and J lost 3, with 10 bases in between. Germline loops: CDR1 SNHLY, CDR2 FYNNEI. Full variable domain (outside the CDR3, taken from reference TRBV2 and TRBJ2-7): EPEVTQTPSHQVTQMGQEVILRCVPISNHLYFYWYRQILGQKVEFLVSFYNNEISEKSEIFDDQFSVERPDGSNFTLKIRSTKLEDSAMYFCASSEEVTGYEQYFGPGTRLTVT.

This clonotype came up a few times. J is TRBJ2-2 and V is TRBV2; 8 nucleotides align to TRBD1. Losses at the gene ends were 5 bases for V and 2 bases for J; bases not matched to a gene: 13. Germline V gives CDR1 SNHLY, CDR2 FYNNEI. The CDR3 contains 18 residues. Written as DNA, the CDR3 is TGTGCCAGCAGTATTACGCCCCAGACAGGGGCAAACACCGGGGAGCTGTTTTTT. This gives the protein CASSITPQTGANTGELFF.